The 8 T cell receptor beta chains given below trace back to one sample, sequenced in a study of T cells after yellow fever vaccination. A single record per CDR3 protein comes from TCRdb applying MiXCR to the 5' RACE reads. The table has 99,000 or so distinct CDR3 sequences, approximately 6.3% seen once. The source was CD8+ T cells sorted from PBMCs, collected 10 days after the yellow fever booster vaccination. Receptors were obtained from a man aged 18 to 29 who received the YFV17D yellow fever vaccine.

The chain is built from TRBV12-3 or TRBV12-4 and TRBJ1-2; D is undetermined. The length of the CDR3 is 14 residues. Between the trimmed V and J ends, which lost 5 bases and 1 base, there was a span of 11 bases. CDR3 protein: CASSTGRFNYGYTF. The CDR3 DNA reads TGTGCCAGCAGTACCGGACGGTTTAACTATGGCTACACCTTC.

The chain has TRBV11-3 and TRBJ2-2; 8 nucleotides match TRBD1. V dropped 5 bases and J dropped 3; count of bases not matched to a gene: 8. Germline V lookup: CDR1 SGHNT, CDR2 YENEEA. The CDR3 is 16 amino acids. The CDR3 protein is CASSPGQVGDTGELFF. Here the CDR3 DNA reads TGTGCCAGCAGCCCGGGACAGGTGGGCGACACCGGGGAGCTGTTTTTT.

This clonotype occurred a few times. The chain employs TRBV12-3 or TRBV12-4 and TRBJ1-1; D is unresolved. CDR3 length equals 15 residues. Trimming shortened V by 1 base and J by 4 bases, and 13 bases separated the two germline ends. The CDR3 loop is CASSLVAGSFTEAFF. CDR3 DNA sequence: TGTGCCAGCAGTTTAGTGGCGGGGTCGTTCACTGAAGCTTTCTTT.

This clonotype was seen at least ten times. This rearrangement joins TRBV5-1 to TRBJ2-1; unclear D gene. The CDR3 covers 14 residues. CDR1 is SGHRS, CDR2 YFSETQ, per germline. The germline V and J ends were trimmed by 1 base and 4 bases, with 9 bases remaining between them. The CDR3 DNA reads TGCGCCAGCAGCTTGCCCTCTTTTTACAATGAGCAGTTCTTC. Amino acid sequence: CASSLPSFYNEQFF. The full variable domain, its missing parts supplied by reference TRBV5-1 and TRBJ2-1, is KAGVTQTPRYLIKTRGQQVTLSCSPISGHRSVSWYQQTPGQGLQFLFEYFSETQRNKGNFPGRFSGRQFSNSRSEMNVSTLELGDSALYLCASSLPSFYNEQFFGPGTRLTVL.

This clonotype was seen at least ten times. In DNA, the CDR3 is TGTGCCACCAGTGACCCACGGACAGGGGAGGACACCGGGGAGCTGTTTTTT. As protein: CATSDPRTGEDTGELFF. The gene calls are TRBV24-1 and TRBJ2-2; the match to TRBD1 covers 9 bases. Germline V gives CDR1 KGHDR, CDR2 SFDVKD. V lost 4 bases and J lost 3; bases outside the gene matches: 8. CDR3 length: 17 amino acids.

V is TRBV7-6 and J is TRBJ2-3, with a possible D match to TRBD2 (7 bases). The length of the CDR3 is 13 residues. Between the trimmed V and J ends, which lost 5 bases and 10 bases, there was a span of 16 bases. The germline V gene has CDR1 SGHVS and CDR2 FNYEAQ. In DNA form, the CDR3 reads TGTGCCAGCAGCGAGGCGGGGGCCGGGGCGCAGTATTTT. Its protein product is CASSEAGAGAQYF.

The sample holds one count of this clonotype. The J gene is TRBJ1-1, the V gene TRBV7-6, with D hard to call. This CDR3 region has 14 residues. V lost 6 bases to trimming and J lost 1 base, with 12 bases between them. The germline gives CDR1 SGHVS, CDR2 FNYEAQ. The CDR3 region is CASRPAAQNTEAFF. The CDR3 DNA is TGTGCCAGCAGACCTGCTGCCCAGAACACTGAAGCTTTCTTT.

This clonotype has just a few counts. The chain combines TRBV19 with TRBJ2-7, with 8 bases aligning to TRBD2. The CDR3 is 14 amino acids. Germline CDR1 is LNHDA and CDR2 is SQIVND (reference sequence). The V gene end was trimmed by 9 bases and the J gene end by 3 bases; junction bases not matched to a gene: 10. Written as DNA, the CDR3 is TGTGCCAGCTTTACGGCGGGGGGAAACTACGAGCAGTACGTC. It translates to CASFTAGGNYEQYV.